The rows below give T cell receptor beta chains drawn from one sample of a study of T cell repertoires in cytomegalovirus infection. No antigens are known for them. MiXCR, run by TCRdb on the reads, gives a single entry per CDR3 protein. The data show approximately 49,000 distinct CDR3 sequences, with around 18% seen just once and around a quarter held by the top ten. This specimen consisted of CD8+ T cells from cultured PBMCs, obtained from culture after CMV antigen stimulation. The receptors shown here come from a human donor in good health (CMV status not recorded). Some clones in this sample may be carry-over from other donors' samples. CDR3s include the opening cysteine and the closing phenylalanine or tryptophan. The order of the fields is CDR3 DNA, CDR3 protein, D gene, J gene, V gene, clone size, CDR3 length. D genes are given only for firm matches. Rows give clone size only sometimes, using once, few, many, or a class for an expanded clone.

CDR3nt: TGTGCCAGCAGCATCCCGGGACTAGCGGGCTATTACACCGGGGAGCTGTTTTTT
CDR3aa: CASSIPGLAGYYTGELFF
d_gene: TRBD2
j_gene: TRBJ2-2
v_gene: TRBV6-2/TRBV6-3
abundance: -
len: 18

CDR3nt: TGCGCCAGCAGCTTCGGGACAGGCCGCACTGAAGCTTTCTTT
CDR3aa: CASSFGTGRTEAFF
d_gene: TRBD1
j_gene: TRBJ1-1
v_gene: TRBV5-1
abundance: -
len: 14

CDR3nt: TGTGCCAGCAGCCCAATCGGAGGGCAGGCGGAGACCCAGTACTTC
CDR3aa: CASSPIGGQAETQYF
d_gene: -
j_gene: TRBJ2-5
v_gene: TRBV7-2
abundance: -
len: 15

CDR3nt: TGTGCCATCCCGGACGGGAACACTGAAGCTTTCTTT
CDR3aa: CAIPDGNTEAFF
d_gene: -
j_gene: TRBJ1-1
v_gene: TRBV7-2
abundance: -
len: 12

CDR3nt: TGTGCCAGCAGCGACACTCAACTAGCTAACTATGGCTACACCTTC
CDR3aa: CASSDTQLANYGYTF
d_gene: -
j_gene: TRBJ1-2
v_gene: TRBV12-3/TRBV12-4
abundance: few
len: 15

CDR3nt: TGTGCCAGCAGTTTAAAGCCCGGGGGCGCTGGCTATGGCTACACCTTC
CDR3aa: CASSLKPGGAGYGYTF
d_gene: -
j_gene: TRBJ1-2
v_gene: TRBV27
abundance: few
len: 16

CDR3nt: TGTGCCAGCAGCCAGCTAGTTAGCGGGGGGGCCTACAATGAGCAGTTCTTC
CDR3aa: CASSQLVSGGAYNEQFF
d_gene: TRBD2
j_gene: TRBJ2-1
v_gene: TRBV14
abundance: -
len: 17

CDR3nt: TGTGCCAGCAGCCAAGAGCACAGCTCACTAGCCGGGGAGCTGTTTTTT
CDR3aa: CASSQEHSSLAGELFF
d_gene: -
j_gene: TRBJ2-2
v_gene: TRBV14
abundance: -
len: 16

CDR3nt: TGTGCCAGCAGCACCGGGACCCCGTCCTACAATGAGCAGTTCTTC
CDR3aa: CASSTGTPSYNEQFF
d_gene: -
j_gene: TRBJ2-1
v_gene: TRBV6-5
abundance: few
len: 15

CDR3nt: TGTGCCAGCAGTTACTCCCTCGGGGGGGAGCTGTTTTTT
CDR3aa: CASSYSLGGELFF
d_gene: -
j_gene: TRBJ2-2
v_gene: TRBV6-2/TRBV6-3
abundance: many
len: 13

CDR3nt: TGTGCCAGCAGCCAGTGGACAGGGGGCTACGAGCAGTACTTC
CDR3aa: CASSQWTGGYEQYF
d_gene: TRBD1
j_gene: TRBJ2-7
v_gene: TRBV14
abundance: -
len: 14

CDR3nt: TGTGCCAGCAGCCTCCGGGACACCGCAACTAATGAAAAACTGTTTTTT
CDR3aa: CASSLRDTATNEKLFF
d_gene: -
j_gene: TRBJ1-4
v_gene: TRBV14
abundance: -
len: 16

CDR3nt: TGTGCCAGCAGCTTAGCTTGGGGTGCCAACGTCCTGACTTTC
CDR3aa: CASSLAWGANVLTF
d_gene: -
j_gene: TRBJ2-6
v_gene: TRBV7-9
abundance: -
len: 14

CDR3nt: TGTGCCATCAGTGTGAAGGGGCCGAGGGATGAAAAACTGTTTTTT
CDR3aa: CAISVKGPRDEKLFF
d_gene: -
j_gene: TRBJ1-4
v_gene: TRBV10-3
abundance: -
len: 15

CDR3nt: TGTGCCAGCAGTCTCCCGGGAGGGGTGAACACCGGGGAGCTGTTTTTT
CDR3aa: CASSLPGGVNTGELFF
d_gene: TRBD2
j_gene: TRBJ2-2
v_gene: TRBV12-3/TRBV12-4
abundance: -
len: 16

CDR3nt: TGTGCCAGCAGTCGCTCCCAGGGGGGCACTGAAGCTTTCTTT
CDR3aa: CASSRSQGGTEAFF
d_gene: TRBD1
j_gene: TRBJ1-1
v_gene: TRBV6-2/TRBV6-3
abundance: -
len: 14

CDR3nt: TGCAGTGCTGTACAGGGGGGCCCAGATACGCAGTATTTT
CDR3aa: CSAVQGGPDTQYF
d_gene: TRBD1
j_gene: TRBJ2-3
v_gene: TRBV20-1
abundance: few
len: 13

CDR3nt: TGTGCCAGCACGGCGGGGCTCAGCTCCTACAATGAGCAGTTCTTC
CDR3aa: CASTAGLSSYNEQFF
d_gene: -
j_gene: TRBJ2-1
v_gene: TRBV6-2/TRBV6-3
abundance: -
len: 15

CDR3nt: TGTGCCAGCAGCTTCTCCGGGGACTACGAGCAGTACTTC
CDR3aa: CASSFSGDYEQYF
d_gene: -
j_gene: TRBJ2-7
v_gene: TRBV7-9
abundance: few
len: 13

CDR3nt: TGTGCCAGCAGCGATCCTAGCGGACCGGGGGAGACCCAGTACTTC
CDR3aa: CASSDPSGPGETQYF
d_gene: TRBD2
j_gene: TRBJ2-5
v_gene: TRBV9
abundance: few
len: 15

CDR3nt: TGTGCCAGCAGCCCGAGAAGGACCCCGGTTGGCTACACCTTC
CDR3aa: CASSPRRTPVGYTF
d_gene: -
j_gene: TRBJ1-2
v_gene: TRBV7-3
abundance: -
len: 14

CDR3nt: TGCGCCAGCAGCTTTCTGGGCAATGAGCAGTTCTTC
CDR3aa: CASSFLGNEQFF
d_gene: -
j_gene: TRBJ2-1
v_gene: TRBV5-1
abundance: many
len: 12

CDR3nt: TGTGCCAGCAGCTTCGTGGAGGGTTTAACTGAAGCTTTCTTT
CDR3aa: CASSFVEGLTEAFF
d_gene: -
j_gene: TRBJ1-1
v_gene: TRBV7-9
abundance: many
len: 14

CDR3nt: TGTGCCAGCAGCTTGACTAGCGGACAGTACAATGAGCAGTTCTTC
CDR3aa: CASSLTSGQYNEQFF
d_gene: TRBD2
j_gene: TRBJ2-1
v_gene: TRBV11-2
abundance: few
len: 15

CDR3nt: TGCGCCAGCAGCCAAGAAGACTCGGGACAGGGGGAGTACTCCTACGAGCAGTACTTC
CDR3aa: CASSQEDSGQGEYSYEQYF
d_gene: TRBD1
j_gene: TRBJ2-7
v_gene: TRBV4-1
abundance: few
len: 19

CDR3nt: TGTGCCACCGGTAGCGGGGGGGCCAATTCAGAGACCCAGTACTTC
CDR3aa: CATGSGGANSETQYF
d_gene: TRBD2
j_gene: TRBJ2-5
v_gene: TRBV7-2
abundance: few
len: 15

CDR3nt: TGCGCCAGCAGCCAAGATGCGGGGAACTACGAGCAGTACTTC
CDR3aa: CASSQDAGNYEQYF
d_gene: -
j_gene: TRBJ2-7
v_gene: TRBV4-3
abundance: -
len: 14

CDR3nt: TGTGCCAGCAGTGACGGATGGGCCAACGTCCTGACTTTC
CDR3aa: CASSDGWANVLTF
d_gene: -
j_gene: TRBJ2-6
v_gene: TRBV6-1
abundance: -
len: 13

CDR3nt: TGTGCTAGTGGTCCCGACCTGAACACTGAAGCTTTCTTT
CDR3aa: CASGPDLNTEAFF
d_gene: -
j_gene: TRBJ1-1
v_gene: TRBV12-5
abundance: many
len: 13

CDR3nt: TGTGCCAGCAGGCTCTCTAGCGGGGGGTACGAGCAGTACTTC
CDR3aa: CASRLSSGGYEQYF
d_gene: TRBD2
j_gene: TRBJ2-7
v_gene: TRBV2
abundance: -
len: 14

CDR3nt: TGTGCCAGCAGCTTAACGGTTAAAGGAAACTCTGGGGCCAACGTCCTGACTTTC
CDR3aa: CASSLTVKGNSGANVLTF
d_gene: -
j_gene: TRBJ2-6
v_gene: TRBV7-8
abundance: -
len: 18

CDR3nt: TGTGCCAGCACTCCCGACCGAAGAATGAGACTTATCAACACTGAAGCTTTCTTT
CDR3aa: CASTPDRRMRLINTEAFF
d_gene: -
j_gene: TRBJ1-1
v_gene: TRBV7-2
abundance: few
len: 18

CDR3nt: TGTGCCAGCAGCACCTCACCCACTGAAGCTTTCTTT
CDR3aa: CASSTSPTEAFF
d_gene: -
j_gene: TRBJ1-1
v_gene: TRBV11-1
abundance: -
len: 12

CDR3nt: TGTGCCAGCAGCTTAACGGGACAAGACGAGCAGTACTTC
CDR3aa: CASSLTGQDEQYF
d_gene: -
j_gene: TRBJ2-7
v_gene: TRBV7-3
abundance: many
len: 13

CDR3nt: TGTGCCAGCAGTGTTGGGACGGCAACCGGGGAGCTGTTTTTT
CDR3aa: CASSVGTATGELFF
d_gene: -
j_gene: TRBJ2-2
v_gene: TRBV27
abundance: -
len: 14

CDR3nt: TGCAGCGTGGTTAGCGGTCTGGGCAATGAGCAGTTCTTC
CDR3aa: CSVVSGLGNEQFF
d_gene: -
j_gene: TRBJ2-1
v_gene: TRBV29-1
abundance: -
len: 13

CDR3nt: TGCAGCGTTGAAGGGCGGGGTAACACCGGGGAGCTGTTTTTT
CDR3aa: CSVEGRGNTGELFF
d_gene: -
j_gene: TRBJ2-2
v_gene: TRBV29-1
abundance: -
len: 14